The 9 T cell receptor beta chains presented below share a single source sample, sequenced in a study of T cell repertoires in cytomegalovirus infection. In TCRdb, the reads were re-called with MiXCR into one record per CDR3 protein. The sample has a few hundred thousand distinct CDR3 sequences, about 17% seen once. The sample consisted of CD8+ T cells from PBMCs. The receptor source for this set is a human donor in good health (CMV status not recorded). Some clones in this sample may be carry-over from other donors' samples.

This chain joins TRBV12-3 or TRBV12-4 and TRBJ2-7; D is ambiguous. There are 15 residues in the CDR3. V lost 1 base, J lost 5 bases, and 15 bases lay in between. The CDR3 region is CASSLEVNTVDEQYF. In DNA, the CDR3 is TGTGCCAGCAGTTTAGAGGTAAACACAGTGGACGAGCAGTACTTC.

On this clonotype: It may be a read error: a sequence one base away is much more abundant. The V gene is TRBV6-5, the J gene TRBJ1-2; weak D call: TRBD1 (5 bases). V dropped 6 bases and J dropped 7 bases, with 15 bases sitting between them. CDR3 length: 13 amino acids. Germline lookup yields CDR1 MNHEY and CDR2 SVGAGI. The CDR3 nucleotides read TGTGCCAGCAGCCCCCCGGGGGTGGCTGGCTACACCTTC. This codes for CASSPPGVAGYTF.

This clonotype has at least ten counts. The J gene is TRBJ2-1, the V gene TRBV27; 7 nucleotides match TRBD2. The germline V gene encodes CDR1 MNHEY and CDR2 SMNVEV (reference sequence). Trimming cost V 6 bases and J 3 bases; bases outside gene matches: 14. CDR3 length equals 17 residues. CDR3 DNA: TGTGCCAGCAGCCACGGGCCTCGGGGGGATCTCTACAATGAGCAGTTCTTC. As protein: CASSHGPRGDLYNEQFF.

The chain couples TRBV5-3 to TRBJ2-1; D perhaps matches TRBD2 (6 bases). TRBV5-3 is an open reading frame, and its role is uncertain. The CDR3 is made up of 16 amino acids. The ends were cut back, 8 bases at V and 5 bases at J, with 23 bases in the middle. CDR3 residues: CASSTLPGLVNNEQFF. Here the CDR3 DNA reads TGTGCCAGCAGCACGCTGCCGGGACTCGTTAACAATGAGCAGTTCTTC.

This clonotype was seen a handful of times. The chain couples TRBV2 to TRBJ2-3, with D possibly being TRBD2 (6 bases). Trimming pared 5 bases from V and 5 bases from J, leaving 11 bases between. CDR3 size: 13 residues. Germline V gene sequence: CDR1 SNHLY, CDR2 FYNNEI. CDR3 amino acids: CASSRLVGDTQYF. The CDR3 coding sequence is TGTGCCAGCAGTCGACTAGTTGGAGATACGCAGTATTTT.

The V call is TRBV4-2, the J call TRBJ2-7, with a weak D call TRBD1 (6 bases). The CDR3 contains 15 residues. The V gene's germline CDR1 is LGHNA and CDR2 YNFKEQ. V lost 0 bases to trimming and J lost 2 bases, with 11 bases between them. The CDR3, as DNA: TGTGCCAGCAGCCAAGAGGGGGCGGTAACCTACGAGCAGTACTTC. It translates to CASSQEGAVTYEQYF.

V usage is TRBV7-9 and J usage is TRBJ2-2, with TRBD1 identical over 10 bases. V gave up 6 bases and J gave up 0 bases; unmatched junction bases: 16. CDR1 SEHNR and CDR2 FQNEAQ come from the germline V gene (reference sequence). The CDR3 sequence is 20 residues long. This chain's CDR3 is CASRPDRDRGTIANTGELFF. CDR3 bases: TGTGCCAGCAGACCGGACCGGGACAGGGGAACAATCGCGAACACCGGGGAGCTGTTTTTT.

The chain combines TRBV7-9 with TRBJ2-5; D is unresolved. Germline assignment: CDR1 SEHNR and CDR2 FQNEAQ (reference sequence). There are 14 residues in the CDR3. Trimming took 5 bases from V and 2 from J, leaving 12 bases between them. CDR3 amino acids: CASSRGGIQETQYF. CDR3 nucleotides: TGTGCCAGCAGCCGAGGTGGAATACAAGAGACCCAGTACTTC. Using reference TRBV7-9 and TRBJ2-5 for the parts outside the CDR3, the full variable domain is DTGVSQNPRHKITKRGQNVTFRCDPISEHNRLYWYRQTLGQGPEFLTYFQNEAQLEKSRLLSDRFSAERPKGSFSTLEIQRTEQGDSAMYLCASSRGGIQETQYFGPGTRLLVL.

CDR3 region: CASIDVRTLGAFF. CDR3 DNA sequence: TGTGCCAGCATTGATGTCAGAACACTCGGAGCTTTCTTT. This rearrangement joins TRBV2 to TRBJ1-1; no firm D call. CDR3 length equals 13 residues. Between the trimmed V and J ends, which lost 7 bases and 10 bases, there was a span of 19 bases. Germline CDR1 SNHLY, CDR2 FYNNEI.